The subject of this entry is one T cell receptor (beta chain). The study amplified TCR beta CDR3 regions using RNA transcripts. RT-PCR in the first round used HTBI primers; a second-round multiplex PCR followed. TCRdb redid the calling of the multiplex PCR reads with MiXCR, one entry per CDR3 protein. The sample yields about 590,000 distinct CDR3 sequences, under 40% seen once. These data come from a study of Graves' ophthalmopathy and Graves' hyperthyroidism. Enrolled hyperthyroidism patients had a new diagnosis, a duration under 2 months, and an age of 18 to 65. The TCR originated in an adult man with Graves' hyperthyroidism. Sequencing was performed on peripheral blood or thyroid tissue (not recorded which).

The CDR3 loop is CASSRDTVYGYTF. The CDR3 nucleotides are TGTGCCAGCAGTAGAGACACGGTCTATGGCTACACCTTC. This chain links TRBV7-9 with TRBJ1-2; no firm D call. V lost 6 bases, J lost 4 bases, and 12 bases lay in between. CDR3 length equals 13 residues. CDR1 and CDR2 (germline): SEHNR, FQNEAQ (reference sequence).